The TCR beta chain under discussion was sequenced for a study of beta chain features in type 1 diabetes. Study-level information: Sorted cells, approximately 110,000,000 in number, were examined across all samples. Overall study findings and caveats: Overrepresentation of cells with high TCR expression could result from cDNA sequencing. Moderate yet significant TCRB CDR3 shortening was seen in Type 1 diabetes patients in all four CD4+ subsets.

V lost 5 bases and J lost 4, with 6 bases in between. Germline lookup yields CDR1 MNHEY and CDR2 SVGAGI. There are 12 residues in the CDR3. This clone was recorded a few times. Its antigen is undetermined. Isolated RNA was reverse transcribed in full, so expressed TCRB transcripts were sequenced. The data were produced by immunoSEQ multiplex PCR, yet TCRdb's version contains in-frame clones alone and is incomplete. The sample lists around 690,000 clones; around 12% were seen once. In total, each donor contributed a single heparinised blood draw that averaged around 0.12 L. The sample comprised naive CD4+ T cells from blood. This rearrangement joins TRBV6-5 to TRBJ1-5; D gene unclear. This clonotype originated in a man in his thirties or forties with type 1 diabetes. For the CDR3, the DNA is TGTGCCAGCAGTCGCAGGAATCAGCCCCAGCATTTT. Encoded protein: CASSRRNQPQHF.